This TCR beta chain was sequenced during a study of esophageal squamous cell carcinoma under preoperative chemotherapy. The study, taken as a whole, reports: Clonal contraction, more than amplification, hit abundant clones after paclitaxel-nedaplatin.

CDR3 length: 12 residues. Using its own MiXCR run on the PCR reads, TCRdb lists one record per CDR3 protein. This sample carries thousands of distinct CDR3 sequences, more than 25% of them seen once, and the ten largest clones take about 14%. Within the sample, this clonotype is medium-sized. Antigen unknown. Documented time point: before preoperative PTX-NDP chemotherapy. Sampling took place from a patient given preoperative chemotherapy. This chain uses TRBV12-3 or TRBV12-4 with TRBJ2-1; D ambiguous. The J call is uncertain, as TRBJ2-7 better fits the DNA end. The TCR sequence derives from a human donor with esophageal squamous cell carcinoma. The donor label of this sample is uncertain. The CDR3 loop is CASSLKTDEQYF. The CDR3, as DNA: TGTGCCAGCAGTCTAAAGACCGATGAGCAGTACTTC.